This T cell receptor (beta chain) was sequenced for a study of beta chain features in type 1 diabetes. Study-wide results and limits: Moderate but significant shortening of TCRB CDR3s was recorded in all four CD4+ subsets from Type 1 diabetes patients.

V gave up 7 bases and J gave up 5 bases, with 9 bases separating them. The CDR3 spans 12 residues. In germline, CDR1 is SEHNR, CDR2 FQNEAQ (reference sequence). The investigators reverse transcribed all of the isolated RNA, so they sequenced expressed TCRB transcripts. Profiling relied on immunoSEQ multiplex PCR, and the TCRdb table lists in-frame clones only, not all of them. This sample has 500,000 to 850,000 clones, with over 12% found just once. In regard to this clone: Antigen: not known.

The receptor comes from a man aged 18 to 35 with type 1 diabetes. Sequenced: naive CD4+ T cells from blood. The chain recombines TRBV7-9 with TRBJ1-5, with D uncertain. As DNA, the CDR3 is TGTGCCAGCACCCCCGGGGATCAGCCCCAGCATTTT. It translates to CASTPGDQPQHF.